A single T cell receptor beta chain is shown here with its context. Its antigen has not been determined. No much larger clonotype is one base removed from it; base qualities were not supplied. TCRbeta CDR3 regions were amplified from genomic DNA using the immunoSEQ Assay, a bias-controlled multiplex PCR. For the original study's pipeline: The number of nucleated cells in each sample was estimated from the amplification of reference gene primers within the assay. To quantify the absolute abundance of each unique TCRbeta CDR3 rearrangement, sequence reads were collapsed and filtered. Productive Simpson clonality was computed per sample as the square root of Simpson's diversity index over productive rearrangements. TCRdb took over this immuneACCESS table, retaining in-frame rearrangements with V and J assigned. Such tables are incomplete; in checked studies, under half of the missing clones stem from an unresolved V gene, and the remainder is unexplained. The DNA gave D and trimming, while V, J and clone size come from that table. For this sample there are approximately 230,000 clones; roughly 88% appear just once. The top ten hold 2.1% of the sample.

V is trimmed back by 1 base and J by 4 bases, and the junction contains 1 base that no gene match accounts for. The CDR3 sequence holds 14 residues, the cysteine and phenylalanine included. The entry retains the CDR3 DNA only, 42 bases that are in frame from base 1. Via the germline V gene, CDR1 is SGHAT and CDR2 FQNNGV. This sample is part of a study of blood T cell repertoires in COVID-19 (dated by TCRdb to 2020 to 2021). A note on the overall study: Collaborator samples came from the United States, Italy and Spain and covered acute and convalescent phases of COVID-19. The repertoires were made available in a free public database intended to serve as a resource for research on the immune response to SARS-CoV-2. Samples came from the ongoing ImmuneRACE study (first 160 participants) plus 1,254 subjects from 6 global collaborators. Deeply sampled blood TCRbeta repertoires from subjects exposed to, actively infected with, or recovered from COVID-19 were included in the dataset. The sample metadata nearly always contained a de-identified subject ID, COVID-19 status, age in years and sex. The material from the prospective study consisted of cDNA or gDNA derived from T cells, B-cell-depleted T cells, or PBMCs. Where available, HLA class I and class II types were taken from metadata supplied by the sample provider and were not determined by assay-based typing.

A second Seattle source provided samples from volunteer blood donors who had recovered from COVID-19. Whole blood was collected in K2EDTA tubes by collaborating institutions according to the institutions' own protocols. For TCRbeta analysis, collaborator samples were shipped as frozen whole blood, as isolated PBMCs, or as DNA extracted from either sample type. Here is what the overall study found, with its caveats: Clinical and demographic metadata were provided uncurated, with the amount varying by source and participant.

The sample comprised peripheral blood. The sequence is built from TRBV11-2 and TRBJ2-1; TRBD2 matches 7 bases in the middle. This clonotype originated in a middle-aged woman who had recovered from COVID-19. The bases read TGTGCCAGCAGCTTAGCGGGAGGATACAATGAGCAGTTCTTC. Translated, it reads CASSLAGGYNEQFF.